Following are 5 T cell receptor beta chains from one sample sequenced in a study of cytomegalovirus exposure and HLA in healthy donors. 60 Vbeta and 13 Jbeta primers were used in PCR. Data came from immunoSEQ multiplex PCR; TCRdb stores just in-frame clones and leaves some out. The sample has about 94,000 clones; approximately 7.7% are singletons. Sequencing was carried out using PBMCs. These TCRs come from a man aged 50 to 60 in good health and CMV-seronegative.

The gene calls are TRBV2 and TRBJ1-6; D is uncertain. The CDR3 is made up of 13 amino acids. Trimming cost V 2 bases and J 18 bases, with 17 bases left between them. Per the germline V gene, CDR1 is SNHLY and CDR2 is FYNNEI. CDR3 DNA sequence: TGTGCCAGCAGTGAAAGCCCAGGCCTACCTACCCACTTT. The encoded protein is CASSESPGLPTHF.

The chain is built from TRBV11-3 and TRBJ2-3; TRBD2 matches at 12 bases. The germline gives CDR1 SGHNT, CDR2 YENEEA. This CDR3 region has 18 residues. The V and J ends lost 4 bases and 0 bases, in that order; junction bases with no gene match: 8. Here the CDR3 reads CASSSTSGSGSSTDTQYF. In DNA, the CDR3 is TGTGCCAGCAGCTCGACTAGCGGGAGTGGGTCTAGCACAGATACGCAGTATTTT.

The chain combines TRBV19 with TRBJ2-1, with 14 positions matching TRBD2. This CDR3 has 16 residues. The germline gives CDR1 LNHDA, CDR2 SQIVND (reference sequence). Trimming at V came to 5 bases and at J to 7 bases, leaving 7 bases not matched to a gene. In DNA form, the CDR3 reads TGTGCCAGTAGTGTGGGACTAGCGGGAGACCGGAATGAGCAGTTCTTC. Its translation: CASSVGLAGDRNEQFF.

This clone was seen a few times. V gene TRBV15 combines with J gene TRBJ2-5, with D unclear. The germline V gene has CDR1 LNHNV and CDR2 YYDKDF (reference sequence). V lost 5 bases and J lost 2, with 3 bases in between. The CDR3 runs 11 residues. The CDR3 DNA reads TGTGCCACCAGCCAGCAAGAGACCCAGTACTTC. Its translation: CATSQQETQYF.

This clone was counted a few times. This sequence joins TRBV10-1 and TRBJ1-5; D is unresolved. The CDR3 has 12 residues. The V end lost 7 bases, the J end lost 0 bases, and 4 bases lay between the germline ends. Germline assignment: CDR1 WNHNN and CDR2 SYGVQD (reference sequence). The CDR3 bases are TGCGCCAGCAAGAGTAGCAATCAGCCCCAGCATTTT. Its translation: CASKSSNQPQHF.